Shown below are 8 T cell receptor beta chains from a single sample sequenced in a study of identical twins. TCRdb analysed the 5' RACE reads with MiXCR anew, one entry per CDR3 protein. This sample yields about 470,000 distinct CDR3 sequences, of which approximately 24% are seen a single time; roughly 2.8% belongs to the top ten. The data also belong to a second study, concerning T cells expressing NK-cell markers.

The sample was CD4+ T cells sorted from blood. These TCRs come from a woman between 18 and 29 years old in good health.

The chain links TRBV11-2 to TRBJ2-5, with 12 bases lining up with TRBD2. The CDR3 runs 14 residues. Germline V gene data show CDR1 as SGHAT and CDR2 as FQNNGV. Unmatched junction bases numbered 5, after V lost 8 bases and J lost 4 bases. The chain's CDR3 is CASWASGRVETQYF. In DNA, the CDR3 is TGTGCCAGCTGGGCTAGCGGGAGGGTAGAGACCCAGTACTTC.

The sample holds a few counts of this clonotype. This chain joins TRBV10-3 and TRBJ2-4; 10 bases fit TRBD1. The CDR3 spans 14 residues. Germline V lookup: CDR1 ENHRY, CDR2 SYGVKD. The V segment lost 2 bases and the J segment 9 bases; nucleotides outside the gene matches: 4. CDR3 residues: CAISEQGQGSIQYF. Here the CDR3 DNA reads TGTGCCATCAGTGAGCAGGGACAGGGGTCCATTCAGTACTTC.

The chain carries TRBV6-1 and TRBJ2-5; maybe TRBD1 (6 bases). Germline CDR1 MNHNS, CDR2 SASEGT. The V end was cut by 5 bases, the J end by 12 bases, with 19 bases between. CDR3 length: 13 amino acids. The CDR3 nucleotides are TGTGCCAGCAGTCTTGGACAGCAACTAAAAAAGTACTTC. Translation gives CASSLGQQLKKYF.

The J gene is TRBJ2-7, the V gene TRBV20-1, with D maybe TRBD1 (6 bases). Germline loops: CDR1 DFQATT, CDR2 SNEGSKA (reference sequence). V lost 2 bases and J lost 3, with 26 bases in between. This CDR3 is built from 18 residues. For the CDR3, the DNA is TGCAGTGCTAGACGATCCAACCCCTTGGCAGGGGTACTCTACGAGCAGTACTTC. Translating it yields CSARRSNPLAGVLYEQYF.

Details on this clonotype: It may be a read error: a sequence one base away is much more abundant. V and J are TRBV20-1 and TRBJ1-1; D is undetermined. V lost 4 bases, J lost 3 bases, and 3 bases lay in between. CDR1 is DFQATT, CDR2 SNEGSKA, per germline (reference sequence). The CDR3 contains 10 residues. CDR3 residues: CSAMDTEAFF. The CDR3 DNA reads TGCAGTGCTATGGACACTGAAGCTTTCTTT.

CDR3 DNA sequence: TGTGCCAGCAGCGTAGCCGGGACAGGGTCGATCAATGAGCAGTTCTTC. As protein: CASSVAGTGSINEQFF. The V gene is TRBV9, the J gene TRBJ2-1; 9 bases agree with TRBD1. The germline V gene encodes CDR1 SGDLS and CDR2 YYNGEE. The V segment lost 0 bases and the J segment 6 bases; nucleotides outside the gene matches: 7. The length of the CDR3 is 16 residues. The full variable domain, in which reference TRBV9 and TRBJ2-1 provide the parts outside the CDR3, is DSGVTQTPKHLITATGQRVTLRCSPRSGDLSVYWYQQSLDQGLQFLIQYYNGEERAKGNILERFSAQQFPDLHSELNLSSLELGDSALYFCASSVAGTGSINEQFFGPGTRLTVL.

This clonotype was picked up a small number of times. The CDR3 nucleotides are TGCAGTGCCTTGACTAGCGGGAGAGCGAGGGCGGGGCCCTACGAGCAGTACTTC. It yields the protein CSALTSGRARAGPYEQYF. The chain is built from TRBV20-1 and TRBJ2-7, with 12 bases matching TRBD2. Germline lookup yields CDR1 DFQATT and CDR2 SNEGSKA (reference sequence). The CDR3 covers 18 residues. J was trimmed by 2 bases and V by 6 bases; bases with no gene match: 17.

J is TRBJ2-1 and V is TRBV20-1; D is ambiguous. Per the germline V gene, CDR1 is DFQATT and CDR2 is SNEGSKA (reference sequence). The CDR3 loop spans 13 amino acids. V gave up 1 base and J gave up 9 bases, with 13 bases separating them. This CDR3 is CSARGPGVGEQFF. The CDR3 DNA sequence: TGCAGTGCTAGAGGACCGGGCGTTGGTGAGCAGTTCTTC.